The 16 T cell receptor beta chains in this list originate from one sample, sequenced in a study of blood T cell repertoires in COVID-19. Method: immunoSEQ multiplex PCR; TCRdb's copy keeps in-frame clones and lacks some. The sample records over 300,000 clones, 89% being singletons. Sequenced input: peripheral blood. The receptors shown here come from a man in his forties with acute or convalescent COVID-19.

This sequence joins TRBV5-1 and TRBJ2-7, with D unclear. The CDR3 length is 16 residues. The germline V gene has CDR1 SGHRS and CDR2 YFSETQ. V was clipped by 4 bases and J by 1 base, with 18 bases between them. CDR3 sequence (DNA): TGCGCCAGCAGCCCGGCAGACACCCCCTATTCCTACGAGCAGTACTTC. Encoded protein: CASSPADTPYSYEQYF. Drawing the rest from reference TRBV5-1 and TRBJ2-7, the complete variable domain is KAGVTQTPRYLIKTRGQQVTLSCSPISGHRSVSWYQQTPGQGLQFLFEYFSETQRNKGNFPGRFSGRQFSNSRSEMNVSTLELGDSALYLCASSPADTPYSYEQYFGPGTRLTVT.

Only a few counts were recorded for this clone. The genes are TRBV7-9 and TRBJ1-3, with D perhaps TRBD1 (6 bases). From germline, CDR1 is SEHNR and CDR2 FQNEAQ (reference sequence). V was cut by 5 bases and J by 1 base, with 12 bases left in between. This CDR3 spans 15 amino acids. As DNA, the CDR3 is TGTGCCAGCAGCCCACCAGGGGAATCTGGAAACACCATATATTTT. Its translation: CASSPPGESGNTIYF.

V and J are TRBV6-6 and TRBJ1-5; D possibly corresponds to TRBD1 (5 bases). The V and J ends lost 5 bases and 2 bases respectively, with 31 bases between them. The V gene's germline CDR1 is MNHNY and CDR2 SVGAGI (reference sequence). This CDR3 contains 21 residues. For the CDR3, the DNA is TGTGCCAGCAGTCATTCCCAATTGGAGGGTTGGAGGATGGGGGGCAATCAGCCCCAGCATTTT. The encoded protein is CASSHSQLEGWRMGGNQPQHF.

The V and J genes are TRBV11-2 and TRBJ2-7; no firm D call. Trimming removed 2 bases at V and 1 base at J, with 12 bases between. The CDR3 length is 15 residues. The germline CDR1 and CDR2 sequences are SGHAT and FQNNGV. CDR3 protein: CASSLSRIESYEQYF. In DNA form, the CDR3 reads TGTGCCAGCAGCTTATCTCGAATCGAGTCCTACGAGCAGTACTTC.

The rearrangement joins TRBV7-2 to TRBJ1-2; D is uncertain. This CDR3 is built from 15 residues. The V gene lost 0 bases and the J gene lost 4 bases, with 12 bases spanning the gap. Per germline, CDR1 SGHTA and CDR2 FQGNSA. As DNA, the CDR3 is TGTGCCAGCAGCTTAGCGACCGGAGGGCCCTATGGCTACACCTTC. Amino acids: CASSLATGGPYGYTF.

The chain couples TRBV4-2 to TRBJ1-1; TRBD1 matches at 8 bases. V gave up 0 bases and J gave up 0 bases; unmatched junction bases: 0. This CDR3 is 15 amino acids long. The germline V gene encodes CDR1 LGHNA and CDR2 YNFKEQ. In DNA form, the CDR3 reads TGTGCCAGCAGCCAAGAGACAGGGGTGAACACTGAAGCTTTCTTT. Translating it yields CASSQETGVNTEAFF.

The genes are TRBV10-3 and TRBJ2-2; 13 nucleotides align to TRBD2. The CDR3 extends over 15 amino acids. Per the germline V gene, CDR1 is ENHRY and CDR2 is SYGVKD. With 6 bases clipped from V and 3 bases from J, the junction kept 1 base outside the gene matches. CDR3 nucleotide sequence: TGTGCCATCAGAGGACTAGCGGGAGACACCGGGGAGCTGTTTTTT. This codes for CAIRGLAGDTGELFF.

The CDR3 here is CAIRRQAPVDYGYTF. The CDR3, as DNA: TGTGCCATCAGGAGACAGGCCCCGGTGGACTATGGCTACACCTTC. V gene TRBV10-3 combines with J gene TRBJ1-2, with a tentative D call TRBD1 (6 bases). The CDR3 spans 15 residues. V dropped 6 bases and J dropped 3 bases, with 17 bases sitting between them. Germline-derived CDR1 and CDR2 are ENHRY and SYGVKD.

The chain links TRBV9 to TRBJ2-6, with D possibly matching TRBD1 (6 bases). V lost 0 bases, J lost 6 bases, and 16 bases lay in between. This CDR3 is 17 amino acids long. CDR1 SGDLS and CDR2 YYNGEE come from the germline V gene. In nucleotides, the CDR3 is TGTGCCAGCAGCGTAGCAAGAGGGGGTTTCGAGGCCAACGTCCTGACTTTC. It yields the protein CASSVARGGFEANVLTF.

The rearrangement uses TRBV6-1 and TRBJ1-2, with 7 bases lining up with TRBD1. Germline V gene sequence: CDR1 MNHNS, CDR2 SASEGT. CDR3 length: 17 amino acids. With 1 base clipped from V and 8 bases from J, the junction kept 16 bases outside the gene matches. The CDR3 sequence is CASSEESRGSRSRGYTF. The CDR3 DNA follows: TGTGCCAGCAGTGAAGAGTCCAGGGGGAGTAGGTCACGCGGCTACACCTTC.

The chain employs TRBV10-3 and TRBJ1-5, with D hard to call. CDR1 ENHRY and CDR2 SYGVKD come from the germline V gene. The ends were cut back, 3 bases at V and 7 bases at J, with 10 bases in the middle. This CDR3 has 13 residues. The CDR3 DNA sequence: TGTGCCATCAGTGACCAGGTAGAACAGCCCCAGCATTTT. Amino acids: CAISDQVEQPQHF.

The chain combines TRBV28 with TRBJ2-7; D not certain. The V end lost 2 bases, the J end lost 0 bases, and 5 bases lay between the germline ends. The CDR3 loop spans 13 amino acids. Germline assignment: CDR1 MDHEN and CDR2 SYDVKM. The CDR3 DNA is TGTGCCAGCAGTTTACTAGTCTCCTACGAGCAGTACTTC. It translates to CASSLLVSYEQYF. Looking up the rest from reference TRBV28 and TRBJ2-7 gives the full variable domain: DVKVTQSSRYLVKRTGEKVFLECVQDMDHENMFWYRQDPGLGLRLIYFSYDVKMKEKGDIPEGYSVSREKKERFSLILESASTNQTSMYLCASSLLVSYEQYFGPGTRLTVT.

V is TRBV9 and J is TRBJ2-2, with 8 bases matching TRBD2. The CDR3 runs to 16 residues. The germline V gene has CDR1 SGDLS and CDR2 YYNGEE. The V gene end was trimmed by 0 bases and the J gene end by 4 bases; junction bases not matched to a gene: 5. In DNA form, the CDR3 reads TGTGCCAGCAGCGTAGATTTGCGGGGGGTCACCGGGGAGCTGTTTTTT. It codes for CASSVDLRGVTGELFF.

The genes are TRBV5-5 and TRBJ1-1, with 8 bases lining up with TRBD1. CDR1 and CDR2 (germline): SGHKS, YYEKEE (reference sequence). Trimming took 2 bases from V and 6 from J; bases not matched to a gene: 6. The CDR3 runs to 14 residues. The CDR3 region is CASSFGQGMSEAFF. CDR3 nucleotide sequence: TGTGCCAGCAGCTTCGGACAGGGTATGTCTGAAGCTTTCTTT.

This chain's CDR3 is CASSLRTQSSYNSPLHF. Here the CDR3 DNA reads TGTGCCAGCAGCTTACGGACACAGAGCTCCTATAATTCACCCCTCCACTTT. This rearrangement joins TRBV7-9 to TRBJ1-6, with D maybe TRBD1 (5 bases). Germline-derived CDR1 and CDR2 are SEHNR and FQNEAQ (reference sequence). The length of the CDR3 is 17 residues. Trimming left V 2 bases short and J 0 bases short, with 11 bases between.

The chain recombines TRBV5-4 with TRBJ2-7, with 7 bases lining up with TRBD1. Germline V gene lookup returns CDR1 SGHNT and CDR2 YYREEE (reference sequence). The CDR3 is 14 residues long. The ends lost 4 bases at V and 5 bases at J; junction bases unmatched: 9. The chain's CDR3 is CASSPARTGNEQYF. In DNA form, the CDR3 reads TGTGCCAGCAGCCCAGCTCGGACAGGAAACGAGCAGTACTTC.